This T cell receptor (beta chain) was captured in a study of T cell clones after liver transplantation (dated by TCRdb to the late 2010s). Concerning the study at large: Samples were obtained from ITN030ST, a randomized trial in which withdrawal of immunosuppression was attempted within 2 years of liver transplantation. Tolerance was defined as complete immunosuppression withdrawal for at least one year with no rise in liver enzymes beyond twice the upper limit of normal. Of the eight recipients, a few were HCV-positive, while the remaining recipients had been transplanted for non-autoimmune, non-viral indications. Until randomization at 12-24 months post-transplant, subjects were given standard immunosuppression, with no induction therapy. Blood samples were taken pre-transplant, pre-randomization before withdrawal, and post-randomization after full withdrawal or failed withdrawal. Donor-reactive T cell clones were identified using TCRbeta sequencing after a pre-transplant mixed lymphocyte reaction and were then followed in post-transplant blood. Of the 8 liver transplant recipients making up the studied cohort, 3 were classified as tolerant and 5 as non-tolerant. Third party-reactive TCRbeta sequences from pre-transplant MLRs were also identified as an antigen-independent comparator for donor-reactive sequences. The research as a whole found: Donor-reactive sequences decreased more than third party-reactive sequences, which suggests partial antigen-specific deletion that was not related to withdrawal success. Because of small, heterogeneous patient numbers and non-standardized post-transplant time points, the conclusions were only preliminary. When repertoire turnover was accounted for, significantly reduced detection of donor-reactive sequences was found in 7 of 8 subjects for CD4 and in 8 of 8 subjects for CD8. Without allograft tissue specimens, donor-reactive T cells may have migrated into the graft rather than being deleted. A significant post-transplant decrease in circulating donor-reactive CD4 TCRbeta sequences was observed in most of the 8 subjects, irrespective of tolerance or HCV status. Low numbers of available donor cells limited the measurable donor-reactive repertoire in two subjects.

High-throughput TCRbeta CDR3 sequencing of frozen genomic DNA was performed by immunoSEQ, including PCR amplification, mapping, bias correction and internal controls. Processing in the source paper ran as follows. Productive rearrangements were retained, and unique TCRbeta sequences were defined by the CDR3 nucleotide sequence together with the V and J gene. Donor-reactive sequences required at least 5-fold expansion in CFSE-low cells versus unstimulated pre-transplant cells and at least 0.01% frequency. To ensure at least 90% detection power, minimum frequency thresholds were set for each subject based on that subject's lowest-template unstimulated sample. Jensen-Shannon divergence between the top 1000 TCRbeta sequences post-transplant and pre-transplant was used to measure repertoire turnover. Changes in detection of donor-reactive sequences were tested with two-sided Fisher's exact tests. In its TCRdb copy, this immuneACCESS table keeps in-frame sequences only and misses some clones. Where compared with another copy, unresolved V genes explain less than half of these, and the others have no known cause. V, J and clone size reflect that table, while D and trimming were determined from the DNA. Here the sample has around 110,000 clones; approximately 90% occur a single time. 0.83% of the sample lies in the top ten.

Unstimulated PBMCs, after thawing, were stained for CD3, CD4 and CD8 and then FACS-sorted into CD3+CD4+ and CD3+CD8+ populations. All 8 studied subjects were randomized to withdrawal of immunosuppression. The Qiagen DNeasy Blood and Tissue Kit was used to isolate genomic DNA. Notes on this clone: Its binding antigen is unknown. No clone much larger than this one lies a single base away; base qualities are absent.

The germline V gene encodes CDR1 LNHDA and CDR2 SQIVND (reference sequence). The germline V end is reduced by 4 bases and the J end by 8 bases; junction bases left unmatched: 10. The CDR3 goes from the cysteine to the phenylalanine over 15 residues. Kept here is only the CDR3 DNA, which spans 45 bases and is read in frame from base 1. The sample consisted of CD4+ T cells from blood, taken 12 months after liver transplant. This TCR was sampled from a human patient who received a liver transplant. Some T cells may be donor cells from the graft after a transplant. Recombination connected TRBV19 to TRBJ2-1, and 8 junction bases match TRBD1. The CDR3 sequence is CASSTPGQVLHEQFF. The DNA sequence is as follows: TGTGCCAGTAGTACACCGGGACAGGTGCTCCATGAGCAGTTCTTC.